The sequence of this T cell receptor (beta chain) was determined in a study of blood T cell repertoires in COVID-19. At the level of the study: Samples representing acute and convalescent COVID-19 were sourced from the United States, Italy and Spain. T cells, B-cell-depleted T cells, or PBMCs provided the cDNA or gDNA that served as material.

Per the study methods: Scientists estimated how many nucleated cells there were by amplifying reference gene primers. Produced via immunoSEQ multiplex PCR; TCRdb's table is partial and in-frame only. D and trimming were read from the DNA, whereas the V and J calls and clone size are those reported in that table. Among 290,000 or so clones, 86% were seen once, and the ten largest hold roughly 2.6%. V lost 4 bases to trimming and J lost 7 bases; unmatched junction nucleotides: 5. The CDR3 is made up of 14 amino acids. Germline-derived CDR1 and CDR2 are SGDLS and YYNGEE. Those enrolled, adults aged about 18 to 89 years, came from roughly 22 US areas. Only a few counts were recorded for this clone.

The sequenced material came from PBMCs or T cells enriched from blood (not recorded which). This TCR came from a woman between 18 and 29 years old who had recovered from COVID-19. This chain connects TRBV9 to TRBJ1-6; 7 bases are a match to TRBD1. The CDR3 loop is CASSNRDSNSPLHF. In DNA, the CDR3 is TGTGCCAGCAGCAACCGGGACAGCAATTCACCCCTCCACTTT.